Listed below are T cell receptor beta chains from one sample, sequenced in a study of control samples from healthy donors and cancer patients. Clones were read by immunoSEQ multiplex PCR, and TCRdb kept only the in-frame ones, dropping some. The sample holds about 410,000 clones; around 90% are singletons and the top ten take 5.5% to 7.5%. The material sequenced was PBMCs. These receptors originate from a man in his forties with head and neck cancer. The CDR3 runs from the conserved cysteine through the conserved F or W. The D gene is left open where the match is weak. Clone size is not always given. Where it is, it says once, few, many or a class for expanded clones.

TRBV3-1/TRBV3-2	TRBJ1-3	-	-	CASSQDMVFRAGNTIYF	TGTGCCAGCAGCCAAGATATGGTTTTCAGGGCTGGAAACACCATATATTTT
TRBV9	TRBJ1-3	TRBD1	-	CASSVGTGGGNTIYF	TGTGCCAGCAGCGTTGGGACAGGGGGAGGAAACACCATATATTTT
TRBV18	TRBJ1-1	-	-	CASSPETLLNTEAFF	TGTGCCAGCTCACCGGAGACATTGTTGAACACTGAAGCTTTCTTT
TRBV6-5	TRBJ2-5	-	-	CASSYSPGKETQYF	TGTGCCAGCAGTTACTCCCCGGGTAAAGAGACCCAGTACTTC
TRBV11-2	TRBJ2-1	TRBD2	-	CASSLERTSGRFNEQFF	TGTGCCAGCAGCTTAGAACGGACTAGCGGGAGGTTCAATGAGCAGTTCTTC
TRBV27	TRBJ2-7	-	-	CASSLSPNRAVRAYEQYF	TGTGCCAGCAGTTTATCCCCCAATCGGGCGGTCAGAGCCTACGAGCAGTACTTC
TRBV10-2	TRBJ2-6	-	-	CATFPSAGANVLTF	TGCGCCACCTTCCCTAGTGCTGGGGCCAACGTCCTGACTTTC
TRBV2	TRBJ1-4	-	-	CATLTGRNEKLFF	TGTGCCACCTTGACAGGTCGTAATGAAAAACTGTTTTTT
TRBV21-1	TRBJ1-2	-	-	CASSTGRGSGYTF	TGTGCCAGCAGCACTGGGAGGGGTAGCGGCTACACCTTC
TRBV7-2	TRBJ2-6	-	-	CASSLAGATSGANVLTF	TGTGCCAGCAGCTTAGCGGGGGCGACTTCTGGGGCCAACGTCCTGACTTTC
TRBV7-2	TRBJ2-1	TRBD2	-	CASSSPGLAGNEQFF	TGTGCCAGCAGCTCACCGGGACTAGCGGGCAATGAGCAGTTCTTC
TRBV2	TRBJ2-3	-	-	CASSEAAQGGSTDTQYF	TGTGCCAGCAGTGAAGCCGCACAGGGAGGGAGCACAGATACGCAGTATTTT
TRBV10-2	TRBJ1-1	-	-	CASSENAGNTEAFF	TGCGCCAGCAGTGAGAACGCTGGGAACACTGAAGCTTTCTTT
TRBV7-3	TRBJ1-1	-	-	CASSRWGGTEAFF	TGTGCCAGCAGCAGGTGGGGAGGTACTGAAGCTTTCTTT
TRBV10-3	TRBJ1-2	-	-	CAISDGSYGYTF	TGTGCCATCTCGGACGGATCCTATGGCTACACCTTC
TRBV6-2/TRBV6-3	TRBJ1-3	-	-	CASSYSRNTIYF	TGTGCCAGCAGTTACTCGAGAAACACCATATATTTT
TRBV6-1	TRBJ1-2	TRBD1	-	CASSKGTPGQGNYGYTF	TGTGCCAGCAGTAAAGGGACACCGGGACAGGGTAACTATGGCTACACCTTC
TRBV19	TRBJ2-7	-	-	CASSVRTASYEQYF	TGTGCCAGTAGTGTTAGGACAGCCTCCTACGAGCAGTACTTC
TRBV9	TRBJ2-7	-	-	CASSVAGNYEQYF	TGTGCCAGCAGCGTAGCGGGCAACTACGAGCAGTACTTC
TRBV6-5	TRBJ1-1	-	-	CASSQGRMNTEAFF	TGTGCCAGCAGTCAGGGGAGGATGAACACTGAAGCTTTCTTT
TRBV5-1	TRBJ2-5	TRBD1	-	CASSLQGAQETQYF	TGCGCCAGCAGCCTACAGGGGGCCCAGGAGACCCAGTACTTC
TRBV24-1	TRBJ2-3	-	-	CATSGGKFTDTQYF	TGTGCCACCAGTGGGGGCAAATTCACAGATACGCAGTATTTT
TRBV12-3/TRBV12-4	TRBJ2-1	TRBD1	-	CASRPGTGYEQFF	TGTGCCAGCAGACCCGGGACAGGGTATGAGCAGTTCTTC
TRBV30	TRBJ1-2	-	-	CAWTPNPGFPSGGYTF	TGTGCCTGGACCCCAAACCCGGGATTTCCTTCGGGGGGCTACACCTTC
TRBV28	TRBJ2-7	-	-	CASQFQGYDEQYF	TGTGCCAGCCAGTTCCAGGGCTATGACGAGCAGTACTTC
TRBV7-3	TRBJ2-1	-	-	CASSVSPGRYNEQFF	TGTGCCAGCAGCGTATCGCCGGGACGATACAATGAGCAGTTCTTC
TRBV6-5	TRBJ1-5	TRBD1	-	CASRGTGRQPQHF	TGTGCCAGCAGAGGGACAGGGAGGCAGCCCCAGCATTTT
TRBV12-3/TRBV12-4	TRBJ1-5	-	-	CASSLSSNQPQHF	TGTGCCAGCAGTTTAAGCAGTAATCAGCCCCAGCATTTT
TRBV19	TRBJ1-2	TRBD1	-	CASSTLRDRGFYGYTF	TGTGCCAGTAGTACCCTCCGGGACAGGGGGTTCTATGGCTACACCTTC
TRBV7-3	TRBJ1-3	-	-	CASSLGSGNTIYF	TGTGCCAGCAGCTTAGGCTCTGGAAACACCATATATTTT
TRBV15	TRBJ2-3	TRBD1	-	CATSSSGGNTDTQYF	TGTGCCACCAGCAGTTCAGGGGGCAACACAGATACGCAGTATTTT
TRBV27	TRBJ1-5	-	-	CASSLGWSNQPQHF	TGTGCCAGCAGTTTAGGGTGGAGCAATCAGCCCCAGCATTTT
TRBV9	TRBJ2-5	-	once	CASSVEQVGETQYF	TGTGCCAGCAGCGTTGAACAGGTGGGGGAGACCCAGTACTTC
TRBV7-2	TRBJ2-3	TRBD1	-	CASSSSRGQDTQYF	TGTGCCAGCAGCTCCTCTAGGGGGCAGGATACGCAGTATTTT
TRBV7-3	TRBJ1-1	-	-	CASSPQGGNTEAFF	TGTGCCAGCAGCCCCCAGGGAGGGAACACTGAAGCTTTCTTT
TRBV2	TRBJ2-5	TRBD1	once	CASSARQGWLETQYF	TGTGCCAGCAGTGCTAGACAGGGTTGGTTGGAGACCCAGTACTTC
TRBV7-2	TRBJ2-7	-	-	CASSLARAGYEQYF	TGTGCCAGCAGCTTAGCTAGGGCAGGGTACGAGCAGTACTTC
TRBV6-5	TRBJ2-2	-	-	CATTSITGELFF	TGTGCCACCACTAGTATCACCGGGGAGCTGTTTTTT
TRBV5-1	TRBJ1-2	-	once	CASSPLQGNRYGYTF	TGCGCCAGCAGCCCACTTCAGGGGAATAGGTATGGCTACACCTTC
TRBV19	TRBJ2-1	TRBD1	-	CASNRQGYNEQFF	TGTGCCAGTAACCGACAGGGCTACAATGAGCAGTTCTTC
TRBV9	TRBJ1-6	-	-	CASSVGSYNSPLHF	TGTGCCAGCAGCGTTGGCTCCTATAATTCACCCCTCCACTTT
TRBV11-2	TRBJ2-6	TRBD1	-	CASSPGQGGPGVLTF	TGTGCCAGCAGCCCGGGACAGGGAGGGCCGGGCGTCCTGACTTTC
TRBV7-2	TRBJ2-5	TRBD1	-	CASSLRWTGTNRTQYF	TGTGCCAGCAGCCTTCGATGGACAGGCACCAATAGGACCCAGTACTTC
TRBV19	TRBJ2-7	-	-	CASSIATANSYEQYF	TGTGCCAGTAGTATAGCGACAGCCAATTCCTACGAGCAGTACTTC
TRBV11-3	TRBJ2-2	-	few	CASSSVDANTGELFF	TGTGCCAGCAGCTCAGTTGACGCGAACACCGGGGAGCTGTTTTTT
TRBV9	TRBJ2-5	-	-	CASSVRPAKQETQYF	TGTGCCAGCAGCGTACGGCCAGCTAAACAAGAGACCCAGTACTTC
TRBV7-2	TRBJ2-7	TRBD1	-	CASSLGQGNYEQYF	TGTGCCAGCAGCTTAGGACAGGGGAACTACGAGCAGTACTTC
TRBV18	TRBJ2-7	-	-	CASSPAGLGATYEQYF	TGTGCCAGCTCCCCCGCAGGGTTGGGGGCAACCTACGAGCAGTACTTC
TRBV20-1	TRBJ2-6	TRBD1	-	CSASRQGTGANVLTF	TGCAGTGCTAGTAGACAGGGAACTGGGGCCAACGTCCTGACTTTC
TRBV7-7	TRBJ2-5	TRBD2	-	CASSLGSSGRETQYF	TGTGCTAGCAGCTTAGGGTCTAGCGGGAGGGAGACCCAGTACTTC
TRBV15	TRBJ1-1	-	-	CATSRSAGDTEAFF	TGTGCCACCAGCAGATCAGCGGGGGACACTGAAGCTTTCTTT
TRBV6-5	TRBJ2-1	-	few	CASSYKAIQSYNEQFF	TGTGCCAGCAGTTACAAGGCTATTCAGTCCTACAATGAGCAGTTCTTC
TRBV4-1	TRBJ1-5	-	-	CASSQDTLSLGQPQHF	TGCGCCAGCAGCCAAGATACCTTGTCCCTTGGACAGCCCCAGCATTTT
TRBV5-4	TRBJ2-7	-	-	CASSSLGIYEQYF	TGTGCCAGCAGCTCACTGGGGATCTACGAGCAGTACTTC